This T cell receptor beta chain was identified during a study of cytomegalovirus exposure and HLA in healthy donors. Vbeta (60) and Jbeta (13) primers were used in the PCR. Assay used: immunoSEQ multiplex PCR; TCRdb lists only in-frame clones, some missing. Of some 190,000 clones listed, 77% are singletons. This clone was recorded a few times. Other DNA sequences in the same sample also yield this CDR3. This CDR3 spans 15 amino acids. The V gene's germline CDR1 is MNHEY and CDR2 SMNVEV (reference sequence). Trimming at V came to 4 bases and at J to 3 bases, leaving 5 bases not matched to a gene. The clonotype was recovered from a man in his late teens or twenties in good health and CMV-seronegative. The sample comprised PBMCs. V usage is TRBV27 and J usage is TRBJ2-7; 11 positions match TRBD1. The CDR3 spells CASSYTGTGGYEQYF. DNA of the CDR3: TGTGCCAGCAGTTACACCGGGACAGGGGGCTACGAGCAGTACTTC.